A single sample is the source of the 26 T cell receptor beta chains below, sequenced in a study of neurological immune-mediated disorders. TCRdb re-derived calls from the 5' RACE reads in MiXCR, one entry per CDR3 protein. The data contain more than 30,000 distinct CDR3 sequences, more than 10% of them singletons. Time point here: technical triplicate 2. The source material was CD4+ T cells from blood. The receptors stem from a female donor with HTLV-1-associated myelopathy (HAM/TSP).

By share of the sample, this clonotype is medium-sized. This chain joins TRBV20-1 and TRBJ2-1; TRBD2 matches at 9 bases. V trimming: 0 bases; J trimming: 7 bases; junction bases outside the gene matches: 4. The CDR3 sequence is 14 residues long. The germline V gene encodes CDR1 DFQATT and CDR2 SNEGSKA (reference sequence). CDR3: CSARDSGSLNEQFF. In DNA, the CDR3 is TGCAGTGCTAGAGATAGCGGGAGTCTAAATGAGCAGTTCTTC.

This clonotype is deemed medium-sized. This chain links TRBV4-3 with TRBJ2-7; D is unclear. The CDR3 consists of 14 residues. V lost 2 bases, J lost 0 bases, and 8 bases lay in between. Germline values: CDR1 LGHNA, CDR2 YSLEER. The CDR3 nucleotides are TGCGCCAGCAGCCAACGAACTAACTCCTACGAGCAGTACTTC. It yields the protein CASSQRTNSYEQYF.

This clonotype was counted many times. CDR3 bases: TGTGCCAGCAGCTTCCGCCTAGCGGGGATTTACAATGAGCAGTTCTTC. Translated: CASSFRLAGIYNEQFF. V gene TRBV11-2 combines with J gene TRBJ2-1, with 9 bases fitting TRBD2. This CDR3 has 16 amino acids. The V and J ends lost 3 bases and 4 bases, in that order; junction bases with no gene match: 7. CDR1 and CDR2 from the germline V gene are SGHAT and FQNNGV.

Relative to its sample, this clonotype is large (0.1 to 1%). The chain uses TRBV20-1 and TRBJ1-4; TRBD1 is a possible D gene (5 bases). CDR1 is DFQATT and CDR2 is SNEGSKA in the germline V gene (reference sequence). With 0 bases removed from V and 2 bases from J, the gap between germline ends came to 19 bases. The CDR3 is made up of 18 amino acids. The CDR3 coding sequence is TGCAGTGCTAGAGACCAGCCAGGGAGAGGATCGACTAATGAAAAACTGTTTTTT. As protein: CSARDQPGRGSTNEKLFF.

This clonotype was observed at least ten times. The CDR3 nucleotides read TGTGCCAGCAGTTTCCGTATCAGGGGGCGCGACGAGCAGTACTTC. This codes for CASSFRIRGRDEQYF. The chain has TRBV12-3 or TRBV12-4 and TRBJ2-7, with TRBD1 matching 8 bases. The CDR3 extends over 15 amino acids. V lost 3 bases and J lost 5; bases outside the gene matches: 9.

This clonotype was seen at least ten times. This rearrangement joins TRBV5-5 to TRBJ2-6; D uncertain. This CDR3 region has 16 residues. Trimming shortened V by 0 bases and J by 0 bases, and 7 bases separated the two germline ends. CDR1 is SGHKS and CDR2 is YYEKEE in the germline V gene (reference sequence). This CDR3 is CASSLDMNSGANVLTF. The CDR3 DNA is TGTGCCAGCAGCTTGGATATGAACTCTGGGGCCAACGTCCTGACTTTC.

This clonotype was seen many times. The CDR3 region has the DNA TGCAGCGCGGACATTACCGCGAACACCGGGGAGCTGTTTTTT. It yields the protein CSADITANTGELFF. The V call is TRBV29-1, the J call TRBJ2-2; possible D gene TRBD1, 5 bases. The CDR3 is 14 residues long. CDR1 is SQVTM and CDR2 is ANQGSEA in the germline V gene. Trimming left V 7 bases short and J 0 bases short, with 12 bases between.

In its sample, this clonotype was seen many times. The CDR3 is CASSLGTGNQPQHF. The CDR3 coding sequence is TGTGCCAGCAGTTTAGGGACAGGGAATCAGCCCCAGCATTTT. The chain carries TRBV12-3 or TRBV12-4 and TRBJ1-5, with 8 bases matching TRBD1. The CDR3 loop spans 14 amino acids. J lost 4 bases, V lost 1 base, and 0 bases had no gene match.

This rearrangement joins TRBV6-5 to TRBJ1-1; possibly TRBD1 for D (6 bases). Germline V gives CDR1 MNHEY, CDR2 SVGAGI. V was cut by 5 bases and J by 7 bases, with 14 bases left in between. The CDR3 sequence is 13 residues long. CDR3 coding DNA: TGTGCCAGCAGTCACCGGGGGGCGGATGAAGCTTTCTTT. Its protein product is CASSHRGADEAFF.

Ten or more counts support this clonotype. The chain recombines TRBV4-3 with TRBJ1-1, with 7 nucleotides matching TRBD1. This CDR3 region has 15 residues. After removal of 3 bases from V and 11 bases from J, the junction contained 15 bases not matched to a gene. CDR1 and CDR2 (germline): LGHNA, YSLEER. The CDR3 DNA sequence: TGCGCCAGCAGCCACGTAGCCGGACAGGAGCAAGCGGCTTTCTTT. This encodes CASSHVAGQEQAAFF.

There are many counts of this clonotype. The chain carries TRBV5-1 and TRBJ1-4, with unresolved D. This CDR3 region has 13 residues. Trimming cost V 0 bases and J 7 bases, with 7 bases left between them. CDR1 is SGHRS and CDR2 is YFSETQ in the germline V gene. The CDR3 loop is CASSLARSEKLFF. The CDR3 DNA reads TGCGCCAGCAGCTTGGCCAGGTCTGAAAAACTGTTTTTT.

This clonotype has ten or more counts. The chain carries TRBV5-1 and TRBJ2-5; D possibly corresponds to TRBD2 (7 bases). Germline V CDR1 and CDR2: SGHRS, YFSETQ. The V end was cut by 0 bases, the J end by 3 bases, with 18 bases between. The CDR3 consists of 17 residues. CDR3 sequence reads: CASSLVSGGGAEETQYF. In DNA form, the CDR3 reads TGCGCCAGCAGCTTGGTATCCGGAGGGGGGGCCGAAGAGACCCAGTACTTC.

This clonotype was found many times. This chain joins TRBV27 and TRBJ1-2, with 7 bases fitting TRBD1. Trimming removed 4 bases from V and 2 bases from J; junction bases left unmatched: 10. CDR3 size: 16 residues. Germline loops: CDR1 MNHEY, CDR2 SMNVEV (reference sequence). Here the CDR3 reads CASSSFGKGGNYGYTF. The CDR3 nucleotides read TGTGCCAGCAGTTCCTTCGGTAAAGGGGGCAACTATGGCTACACCTTC.

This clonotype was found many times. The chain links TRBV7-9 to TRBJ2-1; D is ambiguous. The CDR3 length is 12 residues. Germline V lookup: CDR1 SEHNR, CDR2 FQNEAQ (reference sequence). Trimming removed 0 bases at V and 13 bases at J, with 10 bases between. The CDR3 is CASSLAGPYQFF. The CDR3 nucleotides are TGTGCCAGCAGCTTAGCAGGACCCTATCAGTTCTTC.

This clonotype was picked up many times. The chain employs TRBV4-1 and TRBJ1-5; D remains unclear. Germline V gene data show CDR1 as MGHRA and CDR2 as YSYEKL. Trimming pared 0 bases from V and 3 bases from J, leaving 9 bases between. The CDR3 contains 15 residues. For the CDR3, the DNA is TGCGCCAGCAGCCAAGAAGAAAGGTACAATCAGCCCCAGCATTTT. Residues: CASSQEERYNQPQHF.

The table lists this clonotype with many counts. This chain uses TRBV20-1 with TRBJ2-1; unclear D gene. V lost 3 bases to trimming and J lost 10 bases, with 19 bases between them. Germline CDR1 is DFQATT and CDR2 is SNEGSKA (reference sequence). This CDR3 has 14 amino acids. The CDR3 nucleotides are TGCAGTGCTAGTGTTCAGTTAGGGTCGCAAGAGCAGTTCTTC. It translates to CSASVQLGSQEQFF.

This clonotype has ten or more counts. The CDR3 DNA reads TGTGCCAGCAGGATACAGGGATCAGATTCACCCCTCCACTTT. Translation gives CASRIQGSDSPLHF. The V call is TRBV12-3 or TRBV12-4, the J call TRBJ1-6, with D maybe TRBD1 (6 bases). The CDR3 length is 14 residues. V lost 6 bases and J 8 bases, leaving 14 bases between the germline ends.

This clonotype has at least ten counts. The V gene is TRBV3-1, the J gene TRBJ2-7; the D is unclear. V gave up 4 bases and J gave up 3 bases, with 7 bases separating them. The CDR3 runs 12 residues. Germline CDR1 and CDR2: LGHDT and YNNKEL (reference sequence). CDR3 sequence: CASSLSSYEQYF. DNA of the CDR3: TGTGCCAGCAGCCTCTCGAGCTACGAGCAGTACTTC.

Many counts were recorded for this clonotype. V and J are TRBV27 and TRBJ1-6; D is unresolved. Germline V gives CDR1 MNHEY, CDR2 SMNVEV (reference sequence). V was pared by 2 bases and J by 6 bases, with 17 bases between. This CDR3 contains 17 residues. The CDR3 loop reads CASSLVIERIPNSPLHF. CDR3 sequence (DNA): TGTGCCAGCAGTTTAGTAATCGAACGGATACCTAATTCACCCCTCCACTTT.

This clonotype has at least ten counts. The CDR3 coding sequence is TGTGCCAGCAGTTACTCGATCGGACGGGCCTACGAGCAGTACTTC. Translating gives CASSYSIGRAYEQYF. The rearrangement joins TRBV6-2 or TRBV6-3 to TRBJ2-7; D is unclear. Trimming removed 0 bases at V and 2 bases at J, with 11 bases between. Germline CDR1 is MNHEY and CDR2 is SVGEGT. The CDR3 sequence is 15 residues long.

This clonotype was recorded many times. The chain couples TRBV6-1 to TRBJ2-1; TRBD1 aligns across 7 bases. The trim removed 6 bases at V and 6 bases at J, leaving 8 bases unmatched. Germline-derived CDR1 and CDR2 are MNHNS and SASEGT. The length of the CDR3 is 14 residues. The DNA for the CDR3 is TGTGCCAGCAGACTGGACAGGTCTACCAATGAGCAGTTCTTC. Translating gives CASRLDRSTNEQFF.

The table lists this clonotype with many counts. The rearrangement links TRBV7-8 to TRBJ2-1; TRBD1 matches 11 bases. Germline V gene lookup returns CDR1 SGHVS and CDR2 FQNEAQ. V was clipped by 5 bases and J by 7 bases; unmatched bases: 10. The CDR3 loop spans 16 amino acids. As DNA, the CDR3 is TGTGCCAGCAGCCCGCACCTCGGACAGGGGGCGAATGAGCAGTTCTTC. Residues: CASSPHLGQGANEQFF.

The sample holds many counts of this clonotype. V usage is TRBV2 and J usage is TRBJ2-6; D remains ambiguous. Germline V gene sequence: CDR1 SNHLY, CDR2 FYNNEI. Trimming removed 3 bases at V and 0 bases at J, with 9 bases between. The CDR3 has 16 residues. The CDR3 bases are TGTGCCAGCAGTGACCTAGAGAGCTCTGGGGCCAACGTCCTGACTTTC. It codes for CASSDLESSGANVLTF.

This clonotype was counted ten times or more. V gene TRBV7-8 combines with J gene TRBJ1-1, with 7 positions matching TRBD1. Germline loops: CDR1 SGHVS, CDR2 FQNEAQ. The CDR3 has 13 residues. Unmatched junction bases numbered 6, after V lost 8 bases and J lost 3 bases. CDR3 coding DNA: TGTGCCAGCGCATTCGACAGGGACACTGAAGCTTTCTTT. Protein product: CASAFDRDTEAFF. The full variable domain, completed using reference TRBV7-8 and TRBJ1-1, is GAGVSQSPRYKVAKRGQDVALRCDPISGHVSLFWYQQALGQGPEFLTYFQNEAQLDKSGLPSDRFFAERPEGSVSTLKIQRTQQEDSAVYLCASAFDRDTEAFFGQGTRLTVV.

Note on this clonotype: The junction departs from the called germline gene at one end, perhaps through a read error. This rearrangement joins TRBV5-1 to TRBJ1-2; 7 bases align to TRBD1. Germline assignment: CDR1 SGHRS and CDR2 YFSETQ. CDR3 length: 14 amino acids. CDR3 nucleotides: TGCACCAGCAGCTTAACTACAGGGGTCGGTGGCTACACCTTC. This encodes CTSSLTTGVGGYTF.

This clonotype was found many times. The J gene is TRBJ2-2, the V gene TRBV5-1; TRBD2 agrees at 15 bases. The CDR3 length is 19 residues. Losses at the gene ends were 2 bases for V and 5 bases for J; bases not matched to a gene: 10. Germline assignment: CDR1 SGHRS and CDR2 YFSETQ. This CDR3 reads CASSFGTSGGSTPTGELFF. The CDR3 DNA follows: TGCGCCAGCAGCTTTGGGACTAGCGGGGGGTCAACGCCTACCGGGGAGCTGTTTTTT.